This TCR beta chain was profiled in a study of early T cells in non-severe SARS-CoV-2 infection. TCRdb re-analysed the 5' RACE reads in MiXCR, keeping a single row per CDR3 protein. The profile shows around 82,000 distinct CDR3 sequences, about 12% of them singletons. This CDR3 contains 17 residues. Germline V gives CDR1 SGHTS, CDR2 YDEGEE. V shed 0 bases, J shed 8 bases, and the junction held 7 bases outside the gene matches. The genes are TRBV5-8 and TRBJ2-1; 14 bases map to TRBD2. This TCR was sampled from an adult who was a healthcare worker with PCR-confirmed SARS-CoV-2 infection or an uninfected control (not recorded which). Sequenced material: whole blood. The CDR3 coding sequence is TGTGCCAGCAGCTTGGTGACTAGCGGGAGGGCCGCCTATGAGCAGTTCTTC. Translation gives CASSLVTSGRAAYEQFF.